These T cell receptor beta chains were read from a single sample in a study of a mutant IDH1 vaccine in newly diagnosed glioma. Their antigen targets remain unknown. TCRdb keeps only in-frame clones here, not all; method: immunoSEQ multiplex PCR. The table lists 49,000 or so clones, around 80% of them singletons. The source was PBMCs, collected from a glioma patient whose treatment included an IDH1 peptide vaccine. These receptors were collected from a woman in her 40s with glioma. Each CDR3 is given with its conserved first and last residue. A D gene is named only where the DNA matches it firmly. Clone size is not always given. Where it is, it says once, few, many or a class for expanded clones.

abundance	j_gene	d_gene	v_gene	CDR3aa	CDR3nt
few	TRBJ1-2	NA	TRBV7-3	CASSLYQGFNYGYTF	TGTGCCAGCAGCTTATATCAGGGTTTTAACTATGGCTACACCTTC
NA	TRBJ1-2	NA	TRBV6-1	CASKTEDYGYTF	TGTGCCAGCAAAACAGAGGACTATGGCTACACCTTC
NA	TRBJ1-1	NA	TRBV9	CASSGPGAETRHTEAFF	TGTGCCAGCAGCGGACCGGGGGCGGAAACCCGCCACACTGAAGCTTTCTTT
once	TRBJ2-5	TRBD1	TRBV15	CATSTGTGEGETQYF	TGTGCCACCAGCACCGGGACAGGGGAGGGAGAGACCCAGTACTTC
NA	TRBJ2-7	NA	TRBV4-1	CASSQDEGREQYF	TGCGCCAGCAGCCAAGATGAAGGGCGCGAGCAGTACTTC
NA	TRBJ2-7	NA	TRBV7-2	CASSLRQGPSYEQYF	TGTGCCAGCAGCTTGAGGCAGGGACCCTCCTACGAGCAGTACTTC
NA	TRBJ1-6	NA	TRBV25-1	CASNGLGNSPLHF	TGTGCCAGCAACGGCCTCGGCAATTCACCCCTCCACTTT
NA	TRBJ2-1	NA	TRBV7-6	CASSLRLEEPYNEQFF	TGTGCCAGCAGCTTAAGGTTGGAGGAGCCCTACAATGAGCAGTTCTTC
NA	TRBJ1-2	NA	TRBV11-2	CASSSQGLNLYGYTF	TGTGCCAGCAGCTCACAGGGATTAAACCTCTATGGCTACACCTTC
once	TRBJ1-5	TRBD1	TRBV9	CASSVGDRGNQPQHF	TGTGCCAGCAGCGTAGGAGACAGGGGCAATCAGCCCCAGCATTTT
once	TRBJ2-5	TRBD2	TRBV9	CASSVGLAGLGETQYF	TGTGCCAGCAGCGTAGGTCTAGCGGGGCTGGGAGAGACCCAGTACTTC
few	TRBJ1-5	NA	TRBV7-8	CASSFSGVGNQPQHF	TGTGCCAGCAGCTTCTCGGGGGTGGGAAATCAGCCCCAGCATTTT
NA	TRBJ1-4	NA	TRBV2	CASSGSGAIGEKLFF	TGTGCCAGCAGTGGTTCAGGGGCGATAGGTGAAAAACTGTTTTTT
medium-sized	TRBJ1-1	TRBD1	TRBV6-1	CASSHGTANTEAFF	TGTGCCAGCAGCCACGGGACAGCAAACACTGAAGCTTTCTTT
NA	TRBJ1-1	NA	TRBV7-2	CASSLAHRGRGTEAFF	TGTGCCAGCAGCTTAGCGCATCGGGGCAGAGGCACTGAAGCTTTCTTT
NA	TRBJ1-1	NA	TRBV9	CASSVDGLANTEAFF	TGTGCCAGCAGCGTAGACGGTTTAGCTAACACTGAAGCTTTCTTT
NA	TRBJ1-2	NA	TRBV2	CASSETRVPNYGYTF	TGTGCCAGCAGTGAAACCAGGGTGCCTAACTATGGCTACACCTTC
NA	TRBJ1-2	NA	TRBV5-8	CASSLRMGSFVKNYGYTF	TGTGCCAGCAGCTTGCGTATGGGATCTTTCGTAAAGAACTATGGCTACACCTTC
NA	TRBJ1-2	TRBD1	TRBV25-1	CASSAGTGYGGYTF	TGTGCCAGCAGTGCCGGGACAGGGTATGGGGGCTACACCTTC
NA	TRBJ1-6	NA	TRBV5-5	CASSLPSSYNSPLHF	TGTGCCAGCAGCCTGCCTAGCTCCTATAATTCACCCCTCCACTTT
NA	TRBJ2-7	NA	TRBV6-1	CASLDRGGRYEQYF	TGTGCCAGCCTAGACCGAGGGGGGCGATACGAGCAGTACTTC
NA	TRBJ2-7	NA	TRBV18	CASSPQGEEQYF	TGTGCCAGCTCACCACAAGGGGAGGAGCAGTACTTC
NA	TRBJ2-1	NA	TRBV21-1	CASSNKTSGGGDEQFF	TGTGCCAGCAGCAACAAGACTAGCGGGGGGGGAGATGAGCAGTTCTTC
NA	TRBJ2-7	NA	TRBV7-8	CASVPQGMDGFEQYF	TGTGCCAGCGTCCCTCAGGGTATGGATGGTTTCGAGCAGTACTTC
NA	TRBJ1-6	NA	TRBV5-4	CASSSTASSYNSPLHF	TGTGCCAGCAGCTCCACAGCCAGCTCCTATAATTCACCCCTCCACTTT
NA	TRBJ2-2	NA	TRBV6-1	CASSTGVNTGELFF	TGTGCCAGCAGTACGGGGGTGAACACCGGGGAGCTGTTTTTT
NA	TRBJ2-2	NA	TRBV11-3	CASSLMTGNTGELFF	TGTGCCAGCAGCTTAATGACAGGGAACACCGGGGAGCTGTTTTTT
few	TRBJ1-3	NA	TRBV25-1	CASSYGRNTIYF	TGTGCCAGCAGTTATGGACGAAACACCATATATTTT